This record looks at one TCR beta chain sequence and its context. Its antigen target is currently unknown. Nothing much larger sits one base from this clone, and base qualities are not available. CDR1 and CDR2 were assigned from the germline V gene as MGHDK and SYGVNS. Including the terminal cysteine and phenylalanine, the CDR3 comprises 15 residues. This entry keeps only the CDR3 DNA: 45 bases, framed from base 1. Compared with germline, V lacks 8 bases and J lacks 5 bases; bases without a gene match: 4. The sample belongs to a study of technical replicates of blood from a few donors (TCRdb year 2017). The library was prepared using the immunoSEQ multiplex PCR assay. Held by TCRdb, this immuneACCESS table contains in-frame sequences only and omits some clones. Under half of the omission traces to an unresolved V gene where checked; the cause of the rest is unknown. Within this sample are roughly 70,000 clones, with more than 85% of them counted one time only. About 4.9% of the sample comes from the top ten.

The chain was built from TRBV25-1 and TRBJ2-2, with 14 middle bases fitting TRBD2. Sequenced sample: PBMCs. The sequence derives from a human donor in good health. Some clones in this sample may be carry-over from other donors' samples. The CDR3 sequence is CASSGTSGRTGELFF. In nucleotides, the sequence is TGTGCCAGCTCGGGGACTAGCGGGAGAACCGGGGAGCTGTTTTTT.